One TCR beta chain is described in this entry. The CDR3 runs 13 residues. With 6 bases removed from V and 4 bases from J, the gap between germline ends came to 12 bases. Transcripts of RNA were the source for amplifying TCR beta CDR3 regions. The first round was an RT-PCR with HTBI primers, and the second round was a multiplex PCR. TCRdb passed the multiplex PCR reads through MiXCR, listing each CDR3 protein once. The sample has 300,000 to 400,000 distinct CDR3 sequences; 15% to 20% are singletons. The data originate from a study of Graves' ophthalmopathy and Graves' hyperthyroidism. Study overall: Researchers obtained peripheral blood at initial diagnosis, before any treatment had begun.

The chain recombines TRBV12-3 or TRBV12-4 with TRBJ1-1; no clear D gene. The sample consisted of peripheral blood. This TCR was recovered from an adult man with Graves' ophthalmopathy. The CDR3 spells CASRTLVGTEAFF. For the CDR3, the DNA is TGTGCCAGCAGGACCCTCGTGGGCACTGAAGCTTTCTTT.